This entry lists 14 T cell receptor beta chains sequenced from one sample in a study of blood T cell repertoires in COVID-19 (dated by TCRdb to the early 2020s). Libraries were prepared through the immunoSEQ multiplex PCR assay. In its TCRdb copy, this immuneACCESS table keeps in-frame sequences only and misses some clones. Where compared with another copy, unresolved V genes explain less than half of these, and the others have no known cause. The sample table lists about 210,000 clones, around 80% of them with a count of one. The ten biggest clones cover 9.5% to 15% of the sample. The sample comprised peripheral blood. The receptors come from a woman aged 35 to 49 with acute or convalescent COVID-19.

This clone was detected a few times. The chain has TRBV2 and TRBJ2-7, with D possibly being TRBD2 (6 bases). Between the trimmed V and J ends, which lost 4 bases and 1 base, there was a span of 11 bases. This CDR3 spans 14 amino acids. Germline loops: CDR1 SNHLY, CDR2 FYNNEI. CDR3 loop: CASSAGVGSYEQYF. Here the CDR3 DNA reads TGTGCCAGCAGTGCGGGGGTGGGATCCTACGAGCAGTACTTC.

The J gene is TRBJ2-7, the V gene TRBV6-2 or TRBV6-3; tentative D call: TRBD2 (6 bases). V was cut by 0 bases and J by 3 bases, with 12 bases left in between. Germline V gene lookup returns CDR1 MNHEY and CDR2 SVGEGT. The CDR3 sequence is 15 residues long. The CDR3 region is CASSYSQRRDYEQYF. The CDR3 nucleotides are TGTGCCAGCAGTTACTCACAGCGGAGGGACTACGAGCAGTACTTC.

This chain connects TRBV5-6 to TRBJ1-5; D is possibly TRBD1 (6 bases). CDR1 is SGHDT and CDR2 is YYEEEE in the germline V gene. The V end was cut by 4 bases, the J end by 7 bases, with 15 bases between. The length of the CDR3 is 14 residues. This chain's CDR3 is CASSREGVKQPQHF. The CDR3, as DNA: TGTGCCAGCAGCCGGGAGGGGGTAAAGCAGCCCCAGCATTTT.

DNA of the CDR3: TGTGCCAGCAGCCCAAGAGACAGGGGTTCCTCCTACGAGCAGTACTTC. The encoded protein is CASSPRDRGSSYEQYF. The rearrangement links TRBV7-9 to TRBJ2-7; 8 nucleotides match TRBD1. Germline values: CDR1 SEHNR, CDR2 FQNEAQ (reference sequence). V trimming: 5 bases; J trimming: 0 bases; junction bases outside the gene matches: 9. The CDR3 sequence is 16 residues long. The whole variable domain, remainder taken from reference TRBV7-9 and TRBJ2-7, is DTGVSQNPRHKITKRGQNVTFRCDPISEHNRLYWYRQTLGQGPEFLTYFQNEAQLEKSRLLSDRFSAERPKGSFSTLEIQRTEQGDSAMYLCASSPRDRGSSYEQYFGPGTRLTVT.

This chain links TRBV13 with TRBJ2-2; tentatively, D is TRBD2 (7 bases). V was cut by 1 base and J by 3 bases, with 12 bases left in between. CDR1 and CDR2 (germline): PRHDT, FYEKMQ (reference sequence). The length of the CDR3 is 16 residues. CDR3 loop: CASSLATGRDTGELFF. The CDR3 bases are TGTGCCAGCAGCTTAGCTACAGGGAGGGACACCGGGGAGCTGTTTTTT.

The chain uses TRBV30 and TRBJ1-5, with no clear D. This CDR3 contains 16 residues. Trimming left V 2 bases short and J 2 bases short, with 16 bases between. From germline, CDR1 is GTSNPN and CDR2 SVGIG (reference sequence). CDR3 loop: CAWSPRAPGGNQPQHF. For the CDR3, the DNA is TGTGCCTGGAGTCCCCGCGCCCCCGGTGGCAATCAGCCCCAGCATTTT.

The chain employs TRBV11-1 and TRBJ2-7; 9 nucleotides match TRBD2. V shed 4 bases and J 2 bases; nucleotides not matched to a gene: 3. The CDR3 contains 14 residues. The V gene's germline CDR1 is SGHAT and CDR2 FQDESV (reference sequence). This chain's CDR3 is CASSSLAGTYEQYF. The DNA of the CDR3 is TGTGCCAGCAGCTCTCTAGCGGGGACCTACGAGCAGTACTTC.

The chain combines TRBV6-6 with TRBJ2-3; 11 nucleotides match TRBD2. V shed 5 bases, J shed 3 bases, and the junction held 7 bases outside the gene matches. CDR1 is MNHNY and CDR2 is SVGAGI in the germline V gene (reference sequence). This CDR3 has 16 residues. CDR3 in DNA: TGTGCCAGCAGTCTCGTAGCGGGGGGGCCGACAGATACGCAGTATTTT. Protein product: CASSLVAGGPTDTQYF.

V is TRBV19 and J is TRBJ1-1; a weak D match, TRBD1 (6 bases). V was clipped by 3 bases and J by 5 bases, with 16 bases between them. This CDR3 has 15 residues. The germline V gene has CDR1 LNHDA and CDR2 SQIVND (reference sequence). CDR3 DNA sequence: TGTGCCAGTAGTATTCAGGCAGGGGCCGGGACTGAAGCTTTCTTT. Translation gives CASSIQAGAGTEAFF.

The V call is TRBV7-6, the J call TRBJ1-6, with TRBD1 matching over 10 bases. V lost 5 bases, J lost 9 bases, and 13 bases stayed unmatched. The CDR3 covers 17 residues. Germline V CDR1 and CDR2: SGHVS, FNYEAQ. CDR3 nucleotide sequence: TGTGCCAGCAGCCCGGCAGCCAGAGGACAGGGGGGTTCACCCCTCCACTTT. It is translated as CASSPAARGQGGSPLHF.

This clone was picked up one time. The rearrangement joins TRBV15 to TRBJ1-2; the match to TRBD1 covers 7 bases. Germline V gene data show CDR1 as LNHNV and CDR2 as YYDKDF (reference sequence). This CDR3 has 15 residues. Germline trimming cut 5 bases from V and 8 bases from J; bases unmatched to any gene: 14. Here the CDR3 reads CATSPGGTASIGYTF. CDR3 sequence (DNA): TGTGCCACCAGCCCAGGTGGGACAGCATCTATCGGCTACACCTTC.

The V and J genes are TRBV7-9 and TRBJ2-7; D possibly corresponds to TRBD1 (5 bases). The CDR3 totals 12 residues. Looked up from germline, CDR1 is SEHNR and CDR2 is FQNEAQ (reference sequence). Trimming left V 1 base short and J 12 bases short, with 13 bases between. The CDR3, as DNA: TGTGCCAGCAGCTTAGGCAGGGCCGAAGGGTACTTC. This encodes CASSLGRAEGYF.

The chain uses TRBV27 and TRBJ1-5; no clear D. This CDR3 comprises 12 residues. V gave up 5 bases and J gave up 6 bases, with 8 bases separating them. Germline loops: CDR1 MNHEY, CDR2 SMNVEV (reference sequence). CDR3 sequence: CASSRRGQPQHF. DNA of the CDR3: TGTGCCAGCAGTCGCCGGGGTCAGCCCCAGCATTTT.

The chain couples TRBV6-5 to TRBJ1-6, with 7 bases lining up with TRBD1. CDR3 length: 14 residues. Germline-derived CDR1 and CDR2 are MNHEY and SVGAGI. The J segment lost 6 bases and the V segment lost 6 bases, leaving 5 bases of the junction unmatched. CDR3 sequence: CASRGDSLNSPLHF. Written as DNA, the CDR3 is TGTGCCAGCAGGGGGGACAGCCTTAATTCACCCCTCCACTTT.